This is a list of T cell receptor beta chains from one sample in a study of spatial heterogeneity in lung cancer. TCRdb independently ran MiXCR on the 5' RACE reads; one entry per CDR3 protein. Of 30,000 to 40,000 distinct CDR3 sequences detected, about 7.9% appear once; the ten largest clones hold roughly 9.9%. The sequencing here drew on PBMCs, taken at follow-up. Every receptor here comes from a male donor with early-stage non-small cell lung cancer. The CDR3 runs from the conserved cysteine through the conserved F or W. The D gene is left open where the match is weak. Clone size, where shown, is once, few, many, or a class for clones that have expanded.

D gene: TRBD1
J gene: TRBJ2-1
V gene: TRBV11-2
clone size: many
CDR3 protein: CASRRQGPGNEQFF
CDR3 DNA: TGTGCCAGCAGACGACAGGGGCCCGGGAATGAGCAGTTCTTC

D gene: TRBD1
J gene: TRBJ1-4
V gene: TRBV4-1
clone size: many
CDR3 protein: CASSAGTGSTNEKLFF
CDR3 DNA: TGCGCCAGCAGCGCCGGGACAGGGTCAACTAATGAAAAACTGTTTTTT

D gene: NA
J gene: TRBJ1-2
V gene: TRBV7-8
clone size: many
CDR3 protein: CASSLGTINYGYTF
CDR3 DNA: TGTGCCAGCAGCTTAGGAACCATTAACTATGGCTACACCTTC

D gene: NA
J gene: TRBJ2-2
V gene: TRBV11-2
clone size: NA
CDR3 protein: CASSLFITGELFF
CDR3 DNA: TGTGCCAGCAGCTTATTCATCACCGGGGAGCTGTTTTTT

D gene: NA
J gene: TRBJ2-2
V gene: TRBV2
clone size: many
CDR3 protein: CASKEQNTGELFF
CDR3 DNA: TGTGCCAGCAAGGAGCAAAACACCGGGGAGCTGTTTTTT

D gene: NA
J gene: TRBJ2-7
V gene: TRBV5-5
clone size: few
CDR3 protein: CASSSGRESSYEQYF
CDR3 DNA: TGTGCCAGCAGCTCCGGACGGGAGTCCTCCTACGAGCAGTACTTC

D gene: TRBD1
J gene: TRBJ1-1
V gene: TRBV7-9
clone size: NA
CDR3 protein: CASSPTGVTEAFF
CDR3 DNA: TGTGCCAGCAGCCCCACAGGGGTAACTGAAGCTTTCTTT

D gene: TRBD2
J gene: TRBJ2-5
V gene: TRBV6-5
clone size: many
CDR3 protein: CASSDPRGVRIQETQYF
CDR3 DNA: TGTGCCAGCAGTGACCCCCGGGGGGTGAGGATCCAAGAGACCCAGTACTTC

D gene: TRBD2
J gene: TRBJ2-3
V gene: TRBV11-2
clone size: many
CDR3 protein: CASSHRKLAGSSSTDTQYF
CDR3 DNA: TGTGCCAGCAGCCACAGGAAGCTAGCGGGCTCCTCTAGCACAGATACGCAGTATTTT

D gene: NA
J gene: TRBJ1-1
V gene: TRBV11-3
clone size: many
CDR3 protein: CASSVTGTGTEAFF
CDR3 DNA: TGTGCCAGCAGCGTAACAGGGACGGGGACTGAAGCTTTCTTT

D gene: TRBD1
J gene: TRBJ1-5
V gene: TRBV27
clone size: many
CDR3 protein: CASRTGTGLGNQPQHF
CDR3 DNA: TGTGCCAGCAGAACCGGGACAGGGTTGGGAAATCAGCCCCAGCATTTT

D gene: NA
J gene: TRBJ2-3
V gene: TRBV6-1
clone size: NA
CDR3 protein: CASSSTRTTDTQYF
CDR3 DNA: TGTGCCAGCAGTTCGACTAGGACCACAGATACGCAGTATTTT

D gene: TRBD1
J gene: TRBJ1-4
V gene: TRBV15
clone size: many
CDR3 protein: CATSRDRGANEKLFF
CDR3 DNA: TGTGCCACCAGCAGGGACAGGGGAGCTAATGAAAAACTGTTTTTT

D gene: NA
J gene: TRBJ2-4
V gene: TRBV19
clone size: few
CDR3 protein: CASRPGQKLAKNIQYF
CDR3 DNA: TGTGCCAGTAGACCTGGACAGAAACTAGCCAAAAACATTCAGTACTTC

D gene: NA
J gene: TRBJ2-3
V gene: TRBV12-3/TRBV12-4
clone size: many
CDR3 protein: CASGSGGSHTDTQYF
CDR3 DNA: TGTGCCAGCGGATCCGGAGGATCACACACAGATACGCAGTATTTT

D gene: TRBD1
J gene: TRBJ1-6
V gene: TRBV5-1
clone size: many
CDR3 protein: CASSWGTGGPYNSPLHF
CDR3 DNA: TGCGCCAGCAGCTGGGGGACAGGGGGCCCCTATAATTCACCCCTCCACTTT

D gene: NA
J gene: TRBJ1-2
V gene: TRBV29-1
clone size: many
CDR3 protein: CSVVQGFNYGYTF
CDR3 DNA: TGCAGCGTTGTCCAGGGGTTTAACTATGGCTACACCTTC

D gene: NA
J gene: TRBJ2-3
V gene: TRBV9
clone size: many
CDR3 protein: CASSVAVTDTQYF
CDR3 DNA: TGTGCCAGCAGCGTAGCCGTCACAGATACGCAGTATTTT

D gene: NA
J gene: TRBJ2-1
V gene: TRBV3-1
clone size: many
CDR3 protein: CASSRDLNNEQFF
CDR3 DNA: TGTGCCAGCAGCCGTGACCTAAACAATGAGCAGTTCTTC

D gene: NA
J gene: TRBJ2-3
V gene: TRBV14
clone size: once
CDR3 protein: CASSQGIGTDTQYF
CDR3 DNA: TGTGCCAGCAGCCAGGGGATAGGCACAGATACGCAGTATTTT

D gene: TRBD2
J gene: TRBJ2-2
V gene: TRBV30
clone size: few
CDR3 protein: CAWSAAAGDTGELFF
CDR3 DNA: TGTGCCTGGAGTGCCGCAGCGGGGGACACCGGGGAGCTGTTTTTT

D gene: NA
J gene: TRBJ2-7
V gene: TRBV18
clone size: many
CDR3 protein: CASSPLDMEGGEQYF
CDR3 DNA: TGTGCCAGCTCACCACTCGATATGGAGGGAGGCGAGCAGTACTTC

D gene: NA
J gene: TRBJ2-3
V gene: TRBV2
clone size: many
CDR3 protein: CASSLDYTDTQYF
CDR3 DNA: TGTGCCAGCAGTTTAGACTACACAGATACGCAGTATTTT

D gene: NA
J gene: TRBJ1-3
V gene: TRBV9
clone size: many
CDR3 protein: CASSETGSGNTIYF
CDR3 DNA: TGTGCCAGCAGCGAAACAGGCTCTGGAAACACCATATATTTT

D gene: NA
J gene: TRBJ2-7
V gene: TRBV24-1
clone size: NA
CDR3 protein: CATSDLIYYEQYF
CDR3 DNA: TGTGCCACCAGTGATTTGATTTACTACGAGCAGTACTTC

D gene: NA
J gene: TRBJ1-2
V gene: TRBV5-6
clone size: many
CDR3 protein: CASSSWPVNYGYTF
CDR3 DNA: TGTGCCAGCAGCTCCTGGCCAGTCAACTATGGCTACACCTTC

D gene: TRBD1
J gene: TRBJ2-6
V gene: TRBV7-6
clone size: few
CDR3 protein: CASSWTGGAGANVLTF
CDR3 DNA: TGTGCCAGCAGCTGGACAGGGGGCGCTGGGGCCAACGTCCTGACTTTC

D gene: TRBD1
J gene: TRBJ2-3
V gene: TRBV6-4
clone size: many
CDR3 protein: CASSADREGASTDTQYF
CDR3 DNA: TGTGCCAGCAGTGCCGACAGAGAGGGGGCTAGCACAGATACGCAGTATTTT

D gene: TRBD1
J gene: TRBJ1-2
V gene: TRBV5-4
clone size: many
CDR3 protein: CASSLGGGSYGYTF
CDR3 DNA: TGTGCCAGCAGCTTAGGAGGGGGCAGCTATGGCTACACCTTC

D gene: TRBD1
J gene: TRBJ2-7
V gene: TRBV13
clone size: few
CDR3 protein: CASSTGQGYEQYF
CDR3 DNA: TGTGCCAGCAGCACGGGACAGGGGTACGAGCAGTACTTC

D gene: TRBD1
J gene: TRBJ2-5
V gene: TRBV7-6
clone size: NA
CDR3 protein: CASSVGQGQFQETQYF
CDR3 DNA: TGTGCCAGCAGCGTTGGACAGGGCCAATTCCAAGAGACCCAGTACTTC

D gene: NA
J gene: TRBJ2-2
V gene: TRBV9
clone size: many
CDR3 protein: CASSVEYTGELFF
CDR3 DNA: TGTGCCAGCAGCGTAGAATACACCGGGGAGCTGTTTTTT

D gene: NA
J gene: TRBJ1-1
V gene: TRBV9
clone size: many
CDR3 protein: CASSVGPMNTEAFF
CDR3 DNA: TGTGCCAGCAGCGTAGGGCCCATGAACACTGAAGCTTTCTTT

D gene: NA
J gene: TRBJ1-1
V gene: TRBV18
clone size: many
CDR3 protein: CASSPQDMNTEAFF
CDR3 DNA: TGTGCCAGCTCACCACAGGACATGAACACTGAAGCTTTCTTT

D gene: TRBD1
J gene: TRBJ1-5
V gene: TRBV29-1
clone size: many
CDR3 protein: CSVGTGEQPQHF
CDR3 DNA: TGCAGCGTGGGGACAGGGGAACAGCCCCAGCATTTT

D gene: NA
J gene: TRBJ2-5
V gene: TRBV5-4
clone size: many
CDR3 protein: CASSYGPTYQETQYF
CDR3 DNA: TGTGCCAGCAGCTATGGGCCCACGTACCAAGAGACCCAGTACTTC

D gene: TRBD2
J gene: TRBJ2-1
V gene: TRBV20-1
clone size: NA
CDR3 protein: CSAIRGGGYNEQFF
CDR3 DNA: TGCAGTGCTATCCGCGGGGGAGGCTACAATGAGCAGTTCTTC

D gene: TRBD1
J gene: TRBJ1-2
V gene: TRBV6-5
clone size: many
CDR3 protein: CASSNTGTVDGYTF
CDR3 DNA: TGTGCCAGCAGTAACACCGGGACAGTCGATGGCTACACCTTC

D gene: NA
J gene: TRBJ1-1
V gene: TRBV20-1
clone size: many
CDR3 protein: CSARDFQGIGKTEAFF
CDR3 DNA: TGCAGTGCTAGAGATTTCCAGGGGATAGGGAAGACTGAAGCTTTCTTT

D gene: NA
J gene: TRBJ1-1
V gene: TRBV7-8
clone size: medium-sized
CDR3 protein: CASSTGPMNTEAFF
CDR3 DNA: TGTGCCAGCAGCACCGGACCGATGAACACTGAAGCTTTCTTT

D gene: NA
J gene: TRBJ2-3
V gene: TRBV14
clone size: many
CDR3 protein: CASSRGLSPSTDTQYF
CDR3 DNA: TGTGCCAGCAGCCGTGGACTGTCGCCTAGCACAGATACGCAGTATTTT

D gene: NA
J gene: TRBJ1-4
V gene: TRBV29-1
clone size: many
CDR3 protein: CSVARGGNKKLFF
CDR3 DNA: TGCAGCGTTGCCCGGGGCGGCAATAAAAAACTGTTTTTT

D gene: NA
J gene: TRBJ1-2
V gene: TRBV2
clone size: many
CDR3 protein: CASRGGTNYGYTF
CDR3 DNA: TGTGCCAGCAGGGGAGGGACTAACTATGGCTACACCTTC

D gene: NA
J gene: TRBJ2-5
V gene: TRBV18
clone size: many
CDR3 protein: CASSTTGSVKRDQYF
CDR3 DNA: TGTGCCAGCTCAACGACCGGGTCAGTCAAGAGGGACCAGTACTTC

D gene: NA
J gene: TRBJ1-1
V gene: TRBV5-6
clone size: many
CDR3 protein: CASSLFDRQAYTEAFF
CDR3 DNA: TGTGCCAGCAGCTTGTTTGACCGACAGGCGTACACTGAAGCTTTCTTT

D gene: NA
J gene: TRBJ2-5
V gene: TRBV20-1
clone size: many
CDR3 protein: CSARAWEQETQYF
CDR3 DNA: TGCAGTGCTAGAGCTTGGGAGCAAGAGACCCAGTACTTC

D gene: TRBD2
J gene: TRBJ2-7
V gene: TRBV7-9
clone size: many
CDR3 protein: CASSLAAGTSYEQYF
CDR3 DNA: TGTGCCAGCAGCTTAGCGGCAGGGACTAGTTACGAGCAGTACTTC

D gene: NA
J gene: TRBJ1-4
V gene: TRBV5-4
clone size: many
CDR3 protein: CASSSGTKGEKLFF
CDR3 DNA: TGTGCCAGCAGCTCCGGGACAAAAGGTGAAAAACTGTTTTTT

D gene: NA
J gene: TRBJ2-5
V gene: TRBV18
clone size: many
CDR3 protein: CASSPPFQETQYF
CDR3 DNA: TGTGCCAGCTCACCACCTTTCCAAGAGACCCAGTACTTC

D gene: TRBD2
J gene: TRBJ2-6
V gene: TRBV3-1
clone size: NA
CDR3 protein: CASSQEGGSSGANVLTF
CDR3 DNA: TGTGCCAGCAGCCAAGAGGGCGGGAGCTCTGGGGCCAACGTCCTGACTTTC

D gene: NA
J gene: TRBJ2-5
V gene: TRBV5-1
clone size: NA
CDR3 protein: CASSSLQYAETQYF
CDR3 DNA: TGCGCCAGCAGCTCCCTTCAATACGCGGAGACCCAGTACTTC

D gene: NA
J gene: TRBJ1-1
V gene: TRBV6-5
clone size: NA
CDR3 protein: CASSYSTLLNTEAFF
CDR3 DNA: TGTGCCAGCAGTTACTCGACGTTGTTGAACACTGAAGCTTTCTTT

D gene: NA
J gene: TRBJ2-3
V gene: TRBV2
clone size: NA
CDR3 protein: CASSAGAGGTDTQYF
CDR3 DNA: TGTGCCAGCAGTGCGGGGGCAGGGGGCACAGATACGCAGTATTTT

D gene: NA
J gene: TRBJ2-2
V gene: TRBV24-1
clone size: many
CDR3 protein: CATSDSSRANTGELFF
CDR3 DNA: TGTGCCACCAGTGATTCGAGCAGGGCGAACACCGGGGAGCTGTTTTTT

D gene: TRBD1
J gene: TRBJ2-7
V gene: TRBV4-1
clone size: few
CDR3 protein: CASSQDKRTGAYEQYF
CDR3 DNA: TGCGCCAGCAGCCAAGATAAAAGGACAGGGGCCTACGAGCAGTACTTC